This record covers a single T cell receptor beta chain. The CDR3 spans 17 residues. Germline CDR1 is MDHEN and CDR2 is SYDVKM. J gave up 0 bases and V 4 bases, and 10 bases lay outside the gene matches. The sample comes from a study of blood T cell repertoires in COVID-19. Background on the study: Samples came from the United States, Italy and Spain, spanning acute and convalescent COVID-19.

Profiling relied on immunoSEQ multiplex PCR, and the TCRdb table lists in-frame clones only, not all of them. The table shows about 280,000 clones, with roughly 86% occurring only once. The source of this sequence is a woman aged 25-40 years who had recovered from COVID-19. The chain has TRBV28 and TRBJ1-1; 8 positions match TRBD1. The sample consisted of PBMCs or T cells enriched from blood (not recorded which). The CDR3: CASSYSSGGRLNTEAFF. The CDR3, as DNA: TGTGCCAGCAGTTACAGTTCAGGGGGCAGATTGAACACTGAAGCTTTCTTT. Combining the CDR3 with reference TRBV28 and TRBJ1-1 gives the whole variable domain DVKVTQSSRYLVKRTGEKVFLECVQDMDHENMFWYRQDPGLGLRLIYFSYDVKMKEKGDIPEGYSVSREKKERFSLILESASTNQTSMYLCASSYSSGGRLNTEAFFGQGTRLTVV.